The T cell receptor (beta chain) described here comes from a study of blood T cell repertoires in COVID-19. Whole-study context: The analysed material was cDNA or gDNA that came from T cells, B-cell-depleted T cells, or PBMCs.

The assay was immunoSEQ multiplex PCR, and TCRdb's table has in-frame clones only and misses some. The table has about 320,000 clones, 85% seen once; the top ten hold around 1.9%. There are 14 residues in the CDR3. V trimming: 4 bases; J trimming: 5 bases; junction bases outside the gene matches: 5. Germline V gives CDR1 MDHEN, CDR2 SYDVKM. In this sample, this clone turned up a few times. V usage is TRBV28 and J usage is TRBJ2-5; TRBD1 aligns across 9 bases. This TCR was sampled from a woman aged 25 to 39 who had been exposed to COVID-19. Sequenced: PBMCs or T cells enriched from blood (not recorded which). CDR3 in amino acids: CASSSGQGGETQYF. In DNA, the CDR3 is TGTGCCAGCAGTTCGGGACAGGGCGGGGAGACCCAGTACTTC.